There are a few counts of the clone carrying this T cell receptor beta chain. The CDR3 extends over 16 amino acids. Germline V lookup: CDR1 SGHVS, CDR2 FNYEAQ. After removal of 3 bases from V and 6 bases from J, the junction contained 8 bases not matched to a gene. This record belongs to a study of T-cell reconstitution after alpha-beta-depleted transplantation in children. Preparation of the TCRbeta library was carried out with unique molecular identifiers. A single record per CDR3 protein comes from TCRdb applying MiXCR to the PCR reads. The table includes about 400,000 distinct CDR3 sequences, roughly 20% detected once.

V gene TRBV7-6 combines with J gene TRBJ2-2; 9 nucleotides line up with TRBD2. The receptor's source is a human donor who donated a stem cell graft to a child with acute myeloid leukemia. The sequences come from PBMCs from the stem cell graft donor, collected from the stem cell graft. This chain's CDR3 is CASSLEAGGPSGELFF. CDR3 nucleotides: TGTGCCAGCAGCTTGGAGGCGGGAGGGCCTTCCGGGGAGCTGTTTTTT.